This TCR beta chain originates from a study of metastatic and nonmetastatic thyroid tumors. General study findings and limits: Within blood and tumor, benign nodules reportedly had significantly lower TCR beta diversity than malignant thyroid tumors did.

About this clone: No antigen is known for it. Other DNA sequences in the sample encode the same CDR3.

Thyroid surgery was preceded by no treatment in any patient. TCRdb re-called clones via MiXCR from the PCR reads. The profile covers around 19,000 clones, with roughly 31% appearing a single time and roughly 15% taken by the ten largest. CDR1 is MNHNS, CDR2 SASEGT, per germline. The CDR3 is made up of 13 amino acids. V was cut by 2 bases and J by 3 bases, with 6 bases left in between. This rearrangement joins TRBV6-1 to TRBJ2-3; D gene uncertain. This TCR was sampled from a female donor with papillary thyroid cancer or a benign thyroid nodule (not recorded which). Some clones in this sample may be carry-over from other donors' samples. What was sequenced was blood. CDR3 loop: CASSERSTDTQYF. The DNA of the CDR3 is TGTGCCAGCAGTGAACGTTCTACAGATACGCAGTATTTT.